Listed here are 19 T cell receptor beta chains from one sample, sequenced in a study of technical replicates of blood from several donors. TCRdb's table, derived via immunoSEQ multiplex PCR, lists solely in-frame clones and lacks some. The data contain 80,000 or so clones, around four fifths of them seen just once; the ten biggest clones take up roughly 3.9%. The sequencing sample was made of PBMCs. These receptors came from a human donor in good health. Some clones in this sample may be carry-over from other donors' samples.

This chain joins TRBV30 and TRBJ2-5; D is undetermined. This CDR3 is 12 amino acids long. Germline CDR1 reads GTSNPN; CDR2 reads SVGIG (reference sequence). V was pared by 2 bases and J by 5 bases, with 9 bases between. For the CDR3, the DNA is TGTGCCTGGAGTCCCCCAGCGGAGACCCAGTACTTC. Translating it yields CAWSPPAETQYF.

CDR3 loop: CASKKEALNTEAFF. The CDR3 DNA is TGTGCCAGCAAAAAAGAGGCTTTGAACACTGAAGCTTTCTTT. V usage is TRBV6-1 and J usage is TRBJ1-1; unclear D gene. Germline loops: CDR1 MNHNS, CDR2 SASEGT. V shed 7 bases and J shed 0 bases, with 12 bases lying between them. The CDR3 length is 14 residues.

The sample holds one count of this clone. In DNA form, the CDR3 reads TGTGCCAGCAGCTTAGCCCGGACAGGGTGGTATTTT. Its translation: CASSLARTGWYF. The chain combines TRBV7-2 with TRBJ2-3, with 8 bases matching TRBD1. The CDR3 spans 12 residues. Trimming took 0 bases from V and 14 from J; bases not matched to a gene: 4. Germline CDR1 SGHTA, CDR2 FQGNSA.

The V and J genes are TRBV27 and TRBJ1-6; tentative D call: TRBD1 (6 bases). Between the trimmed V and J ends, which lost 7 bases and 9 bases, there was a span of 16 bases. Germline V gives CDR1 MNHEY, CDR2 SMNVEV (reference sequence). This CDR3 has 14 residues. In nucleotides, the CDR3 is TGTGCCAGCACCTCAACAGGGAGAACTTCACCCCTCCACTTT. Translated, it gives CASTSTGRTSPLHF.

The V and J genes are TRBV29-1 and TRBJ2-3, with D possibly matching TRBD1 (5 bases). Germline V gives CDR1 SQVTM, CDR2 ANQGSEA. The CDR3 is 13 residues long. The V end lost 2 bases, the J end lost 4 bases, and 10 bases lay between the germline ends. CDR3 DNA sequence: TGCAGCGTTGAAATCCAGGGATCAGATACGCAGTATTTT. It yields the protein CSVEIQGSDTQYF.

This clone was detected once. The V and J genes are TRBV7-6 and TRBJ2-1; D is unresolved. There are 16 residues in the CDR3. V was pared by 0 bases and J by 0 bases, with 9 bases between. CDR1 SGHVS and CDR2 FNYEAQ come from the germline V gene. The CDR3, as DNA: TGTGCCAGCAGCTTAGCGCAGGCTATCTCCTACAATGAGCAGTTCTTC. This gives the protein CASSLAQAISYNEQFF.

This chain uses TRBV5-1 with TRBJ2-2; 8 bases match TRBD2. The V gene's germline CDR1 is SGHRS and CDR2 YFSETQ. This CDR3 comprises 14 residues. With V trimmed by 4 bases and J by 5 bases, 4 bases remained unmatched. In DNA form, the CDR3 reads TGCGCCAGCAGCCGGGAGGGAGTAACCGGGGAGCTGTTTTTT. Translation: CASSREGVTGELFF.

The rearrangement uses TRBV27 and TRBJ1-4; 7 nucleotides agree with TRBD1. There are 17 residues in the CDR3. V dropped 4 bases and J dropped 0; count of bases not matched to a gene: 8. CDR1 and CDR2 from the germline V gene are MNHEY and SMNVEV (reference sequence). The chain's CDR3 is CASSSRQGEATNEKLFF. CDR3 coding DNA: TGTGCCAGCAGTTCTCGACAGGGAGAAGCAACTAATGAAAAACTGTTTTTT. The full variable domain, its missing parts supplied by reference TRBV27 and TRBJ1-4, is EAQVTQNPRYLITVTGKKLTVTCSQNMNHEYMSWYRQDPGLGLRQIYYSMNVEVTDKGDVPEGYKVSRKEKRNFPLILESPSPNQTSLYFCASSSRQGEATNEKLFFGSGTQLSVL.

The CDR3 sequence: CASSPQVGAMKAFF. In DNA, the CDR3 is TGTGCCAGCAGTCCCCAGGTGGGTGCCATGAAAGCTTTCTTT. The chain links TRBV6-5 to TRBJ1-1; D remains ambiguous. Trimming removed 5 bases from V and 9 bases from J, with 19 bases in between. The CDR3 spans 14 residues. Germline V gene sequence: CDR1 MNHEY, CDR2 SVGAGI.

The V call is TRBV18, the J call TRBJ1-1, with TRBD1 identical over 7 bases. The CDR3 is made up of 14 amino acids. Germline CDR1 KGHSH, CDR2 LQKENI. J lost 2 bases, V lost 3 bases, and 3 bases had no gene match. Written as DNA, the CDR3 is TGTGCCAGCTCACCGGGACAGAGAAACACTGAAGCTTTCTTT. It is translated as CASSPGQRNTEAFF.

The CDR3 coding sequence is TGCGCCAGCAGCTCGGAAGACAGGGGAGTCTATGGCTACACCTTC. Protein: CASSSEDRGVYGYTF. The chain couples TRBV5-1 to TRBJ1-2; 8 nucleotides agree with TRBD1. The CDR3 runs to 15 residues. Germline V gene lookup returns CDR1 SGHRS and CDR2 YFSETQ. V was clipped by 3 bases and J by 4 bases; unmatched bases: 8.

This clone was observed many times. This chain connects TRBV29-1 to TRBJ1-1; 8 bases agree with TRBD1. The CDR3 is 13 residues long. Unmatched junction bases numbered 3, after V lost 2 bases and J lost 4 bases. Germline CDR1 reads SQVTM; CDR2 reads ANQGSEA. The DNA of the CDR3 is TGCAGCGTTGAACAGGGGGCGGTCACTGAAGCTTTCTTT. It codes for CSVEQGAVTEAFF.

The V call is TRBV29-1, the J call TRBJ1-1, with a tentative D call TRBD1 (5 bases). The CDR3 has 13 amino acids. Deletions cut 4 bases from V and 4 bases from J, with 13 bases between. Per the germline V gene, CDR1 is SQVTM and CDR2 is ANQGSEA. CDR3 sequence: CSVAETGGTEAFF. As DNA, the CDR3 is TGCAGCGTTGCCGAGACCGGGGGCACTGAAGCTTTCTTT.

This chain connects TRBV7-8 to TRBJ1-2, with TRBD1 as a possible D gene (6 bases). V lost 5 bases and J lost 4, with 23 bases in between. This CDR3 is 17 amino acids long. CDR1 SGHVS and CDR2 FQNEAQ come from the germline V gene. CDR3 nucleotide sequence: TGTGCCAGCAGCCTCATACCTACAGGGTACCCCCTCTATGGCTACACCTTC. Protein sequence: CASSLIPTGYPLYGYTF.

The chain has TRBV9 and TRBJ2-1, with D perhaps matching TRBD2 (5 bases). V was clipped by 0 bases and J by 8 bases, with 12 bases between them. Germline V gene sequence: CDR1 SGDLS, CDR2 YYNGEE. This CDR3 comprises 14 residues. CDR3 nucleotide sequence: TGTGCCAGCAGCGTAGGGGCTAGCCAGGATGAGCAGTTCTTC. It is translated as CASSVGASQDEQFF. Full variable domain (remainder filled in from reference TRBV9 and TRBJ2-1): DSGVTQTPKHLITATGQRVTLRCSPRSGDLSVYWYQQSLDQGLQFLIQYYNGEERAKGNILERFSAQQFPDLHSELNLSSLELGDSALYFCASSVGASQDEQFFGPGTRLTVL.

This chain links TRBV2 with TRBJ2-7; 7 bases agree with TRBD1. The CDR3 has 13 residues. Germline V CDR1 and CDR2: SNHLY, FYNNEI. V shed 6 bases and J 6 bases; nucleotides not matched to a gene: 8. CDR3 bases: TGTGCCAGCAGCGTCGACAGGGCTGGCGAGCAGTACTTC. The encoded protein is CASSVDRAGEQYF.

The chain couples TRBV19 to TRBJ2-6; TRBD1 might be the D (6 bases). V lost 7 bases to trimming and J lost 2 bases, with 12 bases between them. The CDR3 spans 15 residues. Germline V gene lookup returns CDR1 LNHDA and CDR2 SQIVND (reference sequence). The CDR3 reads CASTGWTAGANVLTF. CDR3 sequence (DNA): TGTGCCAGTACCGGGTGGACAGCTGGGGCCAACGTCCTGACTTTC.

V is TRBV5-1 and J is TRBJ2-7; 9 bases fit TRBD1. From germline, CDR1 is SGHRS and CDR2 YFSETQ. CDR3 size: 14 residues. V shed 4 bases and J 3 bases; nucleotides not matched to a gene: 5. DNA of the CDR3: TGCGCCAGCAGCATCGGGACAGGGCTCTACGAGCAGTACTTC. Its protein product is CASSIGTGLYEQYF.

The chain has TRBV4-1 and TRBJ2-6, with a tentative D call TRBD2 (7 bases). Trimming removed 6 bases from V and 0 bases from J, with 18 bases in between. Germline-derived CDR1 and CDR2 are MGHRA and YSYEKL. CDR3 length: 18 residues. In DNA form, the CDR3 reads TGCGCCAGCAGGGCAACGGGGGGCGGCCTCTCTGGGGCCAACGTCCTGACTTTC. It is translated as CASRATGGGLSGANVLTF.